Presented here are 16 T cell receptor beta chains from one specimen sequenced in a study of blood T cell repertoires in COVID-19. Sequencing used immunoSEQ multiplex PCR; TCRdb keeps in-frame clones, though not all of them. The profile shows some 69,000 clones, 90% of them singletons. The material sequenced was peripheral blood. The source is a man aged 55 to 69 with acute or convalescent COVID-19.

A word on this clone: The same CDR3 is also encoded by other DNA sequences in this sample. CDR3 coding DNA: TGTGCCAGCAGCTTAGCCTCGGGGAGAGCTTTCTTT. Translating gives CASSLASGRAFF. V and J are TRBV7-9 and TRBJ1-1, with unresolved D. Germline CDR1 and CDR2: SEHNR and FQNEAQ (reference sequence). Between the trimmed V and J ends, which lost 0 bases and 10 bases, there was a span of 9 bases. This CDR3 contains 12 residues.

The chain recombines TRBV19 with TRBJ1-1; the D gene is possibly TRBD1 (6 bases). In germline, CDR1 is LNHDA, CDR2 SQIVND (reference sequence). V lost 6 bases to trimming and J lost 2 bases, with 19 bases between them. This CDR3 region has 16 residues. CDR3 DNA sequence: TGTGCCAGTAGCCCCCTAACCGGACAGAGAAACACTGAAGCTTTCTTT. Encoded protein: CASSPLTGQRNTEAFF.

V and J are TRBV19 and TRBJ1-5, with D perhaps matching TRBD1 (5 bases). Trimming took 3 bases from V and 3 from J, leaving 9 bases between them. The CDR3 contains 14 residues. CDR1 is LNHDA, CDR2 SQIVND, per germline (reference sequence). The CDR3 sequence: CASSIWGDNQPQHF. The CDR3 DNA reads TGTGCCAGTAGTATCTGGGGGGACAATCAGCCCCAGCATTTT.

The chain is built from TRBV2 and TRBJ1-5; possible D gene TRBD1, 6 bases. Germline-derived CDR1 and CDR2 are SNHLY and FYNNEI. This CDR3 spans 14 amino acids. V shed 6 bases and J shed 6 bases, with 15 bases lying between them. The CDR3: CASRYGQISQPQHF. CDR3 coding DNA: TGTGCCAGCAGATACGGACAGATAAGTCAGCCCCAGCATTTT.

The chain has TRBV6-1 and TRBJ1-6; 8 nucleotides match TRBD1. The germline V gene encodes CDR1 MNHNS and CDR2 SASEGT. This CDR3 comprises 16 residues. J lost 5 bases, V lost 3 bases, and 6 bases had no gene match. This CDR3 reads CASSDRGRLNNSPLHF. CDR3 DNA: TGTGCCAGCAGTGACAGGGGGCGACTTAATAATTCACCCCTCCACTTT.

This rearrangement joins TRBV25-1 to TRBJ2-3, with D uncertain. V lost 2 bases and J 1 base, leaving 4 bases between the germline ends. This CDR3 is built from 13 residues. CDR1 is MGHDK, CDR2 SYGVNS, per germline. The CDR3 nucleotides are TGTGCCAGCAGTGAACCGGGCACAGATACGCAGTATTTT. It specifies CASSEPGTDTQYF.

J is TRBJ2-5 and V is TRBV24-1, with 8 bases lining up with TRBD2. The CDR3 sequence is 15 residues long. Germline V gene lookup returns CDR1 KGHDR and CDR2 SFDVKD. The V segment lost 4 bases and the J segment 5 bases; nucleotides outside the gene matches: 8. CDR3 sequence reads: CATSDTTSGGETQYF. CDR3 coding DNA: TGTGCCACCAGTGACACCACTAGCGGCGGGGAGACCCAGTACTTC.

V and J are TRBV20-1 and TRBJ2-7, with D tentatively TRBD2 (7 bases). Per the germline V gene, CDR1 is DFQATT and CDR2 is SNEGSKA (reference sequence). This CDR3 spans 15 amino acids. V lost 3 bases, J lost 7 bases, and 22 bases lay in between. CDR3 nucleotides: TGCAGTGCTAGTGCCCAGGGGAGCGGGGTAAAAGAGCAGTACTTC. It codes for CSASAQGSGVKEQYF.

This chain connects TRBV2 to TRBJ1-4, with D tentatively TRBD1 (6 bases). V shed 4 bases and J shed 4 bases, with 25 bases lying between them. This CDR3 region has 19 residues. The germline gives CDR1 SNHLY, CDR2 FYNNEI. The CDR3 loop is CASSATGQTPRADNEKLFF. In nucleotides, the CDR3 is TGTGCCAGCAGTGCTACGGGACAAACACCCCGTGCGGATAATGAAAAACTGTTTTTT.

V usage is TRBV6-5 and J usage is TRBJ2-7; 7 bases map to TRBD1. Germline values: CDR1 MNHEY, CDR2 SVGAGI. The CDR3 length is 15 residues. The trim removed 4 bases at V and 8 bases at J, leaving 14 bases unmatched. CDR3 in amino acids: CASSLTRDRNSKQYF. The DNA for the CDR3 is TGTGCCAGCAGTTTAACCCGGGACAGAAACAGTAAGCAGTACTTC.

The V and J genes are TRBV5-1 and TRBJ2-5; D gene unclear. Germline V lookup: CDR1 SGHRS, CDR2 YFSETQ. CDR3 length equals 15 residues. V shed 1 base and J shed 2 bases, with 12 bases lying between them. The CDR3 protein is CASSLIGQNQETQYF. In DNA, the CDR3 is TGCGCCAGCAGCTTGATTGGTCAGAATCAAGAGACCCAGTACTTC. The entire variable domain, with the rest obtained from reference TRBV5-1 and TRBJ2-5, is as follows: KAGVTQTPRYLIKTRGQQVTLSCSPISGHRSVSWYQQTPGQGLQFLFEYFSETQRNKGNFPGRFSGRQFSNSRSEMNVSTLELGDSALYLCASSLIGQNQETQYFGPGTRLLVL.

The V call is TRBV20-1, the J call TRBJ1-1; D not certain. Trimming cost V 0 bases and J 6 bases, with 5 bases left between them. This CDR3 is built from 11 residues. Germline CDR1 DFQATT, CDR2 SNEGSKA (reference sequence). The CDR3 loop reads CSARDSSEAFF. The DNA of the CDR3 is TGCAGTGCTAGAGATTCTTCTGAAGCTTTCTTT.

V gene TRBV9 combines with J gene TRBJ2-1; the match to TRBD2 covers 9 bases. CDR3 length equals 17 residues. Germline V gene data show CDR1 as SGDLS and CDR2 as YYNGEE. After removal of 4 bases from V and 5 bases from J, the junction contained 13 bases not matched to a gene. In nucleotides, the CDR3 is TGTGCCAGCAGCCCTCGGGGAGCGGGGGGCCCGGACAATGAGCAGTTCTTC. Translation gives CASSPRGAGGPDNEQFF.

This rearrangement joins TRBV19 to TRBJ2-2, with a tentative D call TRBD2 (6 bases). The CDR3 sequence is 16 residues long. Germline loops: CDR1 LNHDA, CDR2 SQIVND (reference sequence). Trimming pared 7 bases from V and 7 bases from J, leaving 22 bases between. The CDR3 DNA reads TGTGCCAGTACCCCTCTCGCCGGGACCGGGAGCGGGGAGCTGTTTTTT. Translated: CASTPLAGTGSGELFF.

The chain links TRBV5-6 to TRBJ2-6, with TRBD2 as a possible D gene (5 bases). Germline V gene sequence: CDR1 SGHDT, CDR2 YYEEEE. V lost 3 bases to trimming and J lost 6 bases, with 16 bases between them. This CDR3 has 16 amino acids. CDR3 protein: CASSSKLEVKANVLTF. The CDR3 DNA follows: TGTGCCAGCAGCTCGAAACTAGAAGTAAAGGCCAACGTCCTGACTTTC.

This clone was counted between two and nine times. This rearrangement joins TRBV11-2 to TRBJ1-2; D is unresolved. This CDR3 contains 13 residues. Deletions cut 3 bases from V and 3 bases from J, with 8 bases between. Per germline, CDR1 SGHAT and CDR2 FQNNGV. The CDR3 sequence: CASSFTLDYGYTF. The CDR3 nucleotides read TGTGCCAGCAGCTTTACTCTTGACTATGGCTACACCTTC.